This T cell receptor (beta chain) was captured in a study of T-cell reconstitution after alpha-beta-depleted transplantation in children. Germline-derived CDR1 and CDR2 are SGHNT and YYREEE (reference sequence). V lost 1 base and J lost 7; bases outside the gene matches: 7. The CDR3 consists of 15 residues. Preparation of the TCRbeta library involved a method that used unique molecular identifiers. A single record per CDR3 protein comes from TCRdb applying MiXCR to the PCR reads. This sample has some 200,000 distinct CDR3 sequences, with approximately 6.9% found just once. V gene TRBV5-4 combines with J gene TRBJ2-1; 8 nucleotides line up with TRBD2. The material sequenced was PBMCs, taken before TCRalphabeta/CD19-depleted stem cell transplant. The sequence was collected from a boy aged 2 to 10 with acute lymphoblastic leukemia, due to receive a stem cell transplant. CDR3 amino acids: CASSLPSGSGNEQFF. CDR3 DNA: TGTGCCAGCAGCTTGCCTAGCGGGTCTGGGAATGAGCAGTTCTTC.